Each of the 16 T cell receptor beta chains below was sequenced from the same sample in a study of OX40 agonist ivuxolimab in advanced cancers. Clones were sequenced by immunoSEQ multiplex PCR, and TCRdb holds only the in-frame ones, with some missing. Among 60,000 to 80,000 clones, 84% were seen once, and the ten largest hold roughly 1.2%. The sample consisted of CD4+ or CD8+ T cells sorted from blood, taken in a trial of the OX40 agonist ivuxolimab. Receptors originate from an adult with an advanced solid tumor such as melanoma, head and neck, liver or kidney cancer.

J is TRBJ1-2 and V is TRBV10-3; 10 bases line up with TRBD1. V shed 2 bases and J 8 bases; nucleotides not matched to a gene: 11. The CDR3 has 16 residues. Germline V gene sequence: CDR1 ENHRY, CDR2 SYGVKD. For the CDR3, the DNA is TGTGCCATCAGTGAGAGGACAGGGGGGGAGTATGGCGGCTACACCTTC. The encoded protein is CAISERTGGEYGGYTF.

The chain carries TRBV7-7 and TRBJ2-2; 8 bases line up with TRBD2. V was clipped by 4 bases and J by 2 bases; unmatched bases: 6. The CDR3 runs 16 residues. Per germline, CDR1 SSHAT and CDR2 FNYEAQ (reference sequence). Here the CDR3 DNA reads TGTGCCAGCAGCTCAACTAGCGGCCCAAACACCGGGGAGCTGTTTTTT. Its protein product is CASSSTSGPNTGELFF.

This chain connects TRBV6-6 to TRBJ1-2; D ambiguous. V lost 0 bases and J 6 bases, leaving 14 bases between the germline ends. Germline CDR1 reads MNHNY; CDR2 reads SVGAGI (reference sequence). The CDR3 covers 15 residues. The CDR3 spells CASSYSSRTPDGYTF. CDR3 sequence (DNA): TGTGCCAGCAGTTACTCCTCCCGGACCCCCGATGGCTACACCTTC.

Remarks on this clone: Its ends do not fully match the called genes, so a read error is possible. The rearrangement links TRBV29-1 to TRBJ2-7, with D unresolved. The V gene's germline CDR1 is SQVTM and CDR2 ANQGSEA. CDR3 length: 14 residues. CDR3 loop: CGVGGQSSLNEQYF. The DNA of the CDR3 is TGCGGCGTTGGCGGTCAAAGCTCCCTGAACGAGCAGTACTTC.

The chain's CDR3 is CASSLSGYNEQFF. CDR3 nucleotide sequence: TGCGCCAGCAGCTTGTCGGGGTACAATGAGCAGTTCTTC. The chain combines TRBV5-1 with TRBJ2-1; maybe TRBD2 (5 bases). Per germline, CDR1 SGHRS and CDR2 YFSETQ. Between the trimmed V and J ends, which lost 1 base and 4 bases, there was a span of 6 bases. The CDR3 sequence is 13 residues long.

V is TRBV5-6 and J is TRBJ1-1; D remains unclear. Trimming removed 1 base from V and 4 bases from J, with 8 bases in between. The CDR3 runs 13 residues. Germline CDR1 SGHDT, CDR2 YYEEEE. CDR3 loop: CASSLRTGTEAFF. CDR3 nucleotides: TGTGCCAGCAGCTTGAGAACCGGCACTGAAGCTTTCTTT.

Comment on this clone: The junction and the germline gene differ at one end; a read error may be behind it. The chain is built from TRBV13 and TRBJ2-2; D is uncertain. The CDR3 runs 13 residues. Per the germline V gene, CDR1 is PRHDT and CDR2 is FYEKMQ (reference sequence). CDR3 DNA sequence: TGTGCCAGCAGCCTAGGGATTGACGGGGAGCTGTTTTTT. It specifies CASSLGIDGELFF.

The genes are TRBV7-9 and TRBJ1-1; 9 nucleotides align to TRBD1. CDR3 length: 14 residues. In germline, CDR1 is SEHNR, CDR2 FQNEAQ (reference sequence). Trimming at V came to 4 bases and at J to 1 base, leaving 1 base not matched to a gene. CDR3 sequence (DNA): TGTGCCAGCAGCTCGGGACAGGGGAACACTGAAGCTTTCTTT. The encoded protein is CASSSGQGNTEAFF.

This chain uses TRBV5-1 with TRBJ2-7; D may be TRBD1 (5 bases). Germline loops: CDR1 SGHRS, CDR2 YFSETQ. The CDR3 consists of 14 residues. V was trimmed by 1 base and J by 6 bases, leaving 14 bases between them. The CDR3 DNA sequence: TGCGCCAGCAGCTTGCAGGGAACTCCCTCCGAGCAGTACTTC. Protein product: CASSLQGTPSEQYF.

This clone was picked up one time. The sample carries other DNA sequences with the same CDR3. The gene calls are TRBV5-1 and TRBJ1-2; 8 bases fit TRBD1. CDR1 SGHRS and CDR2 YFSETQ come from the germline V gene. The CDR3 loop spans 13 amino acids. Trimming removed 2 bases from V and 7 bases from J; junction bases left unmatched: 4. The CDR3, as DNA: TGCGCCAGCAGCTTTGGACAGGGTGGTGGCTACACCTTC. Protein sequence: CASSFGQGGGYTF. The complete variable domain, with remaining parts taken from reference TRBV5-1 and TRBJ1-2, reads KAGVTQTPRYLIKTRGQQVTLSCSPISGHRSVSWYQQTPGQGLQFLFEYFSETQRNKGNFPGRFSGRQFSNSRSEMNVSTLELGDSALYLCASSFGQGGGYTFGSGTRLTVV.

V is TRBV27 and J is TRBJ1-6; D not certain. Trimming took 8 bases from V and 10 from J, leaving 18 bases between them. The CDR3 spans 14 residues. Germline CDR1 reads MNHEY; CDR2 reads SMNVEV (reference sequence). Here the CDR3 reads CASRPHPLASPLHF. The CDR3 DNA sequence: TGTGCCAGCCGACCGCACCCCTTAGCCTCACCCCTCCACTTT.

The chain is built from TRBV7-2 and TRBJ1-2; no clear D. Germline CDR1 reads SGHTA; CDR2 reads FQGNSA. The CDR3 runs 13 residues. Trimming stripped 1 base from V and 7 bases from J, with 10 bases between. The CDR3 here is CASSLERTSGYTF. DNA of the CDR3: TGTGCCAGCAGCTTAGAAAGGACTTCTGGCTACACCTTC.

This chain links TRBV5-8 with TRBJ1-4, with 7 bases lining up with TRBD1. The junction had 2 bases not matched to a gene; V was cut back by 4 bases and J by 5 bases. The CDR3 length is 13 residues. Germline loops: CDR1 SGHTS, CDR2 YDEGEE. The CDR3 here is CASSRDRNEKLFF. The CDR3 DNA reads TGTGCCAGCAGCCGGGACAGAAATGAAAAACTGTTTTTT.

The genes are TRBV7-9 and TRBJ2-7, with D unresolved. V was clipped by 5 bases and J by 2 bases, with 10 bases between them. The germline V gene encodes CDR1 SEHNR and CDR2 FQNEAQ (reference sequence). This CDR3 comprises 13 residues. This chain's CDR3 is CASSPGRPYEQYF. CDR3 nucleotides: TGTGCCAGCAGCCCCGGCCGTCCCTACGAGCAGTACTTC.

The chain has TRBV2 and TRBJ1-3, with D perhaps TRBD1 (6 bases). Germline values: CDR1 SNHLY, CDR2 FYNNEI. CDR3 length: 14 residues. Trimming shortened V by 5 bases and J by 3 bases, and 11 bases separated the two germline ends. CDR3 amino acids: CASSLGGDGNTIYF. The CDR3 DNA follows: TGTGCCAGCAGTCTGGGGGGCGATGGAAACACCATATATTTT.

V is TRBV7-2 and J is TRBJ1-5; D not certain. CDR1 and CDR2 (germline): SGHTA, FQGNSA. The CDR3 extends over 13 amino acids. The V end was cut by 4 bases, the J end by 5 bases, with 9 bases between. This CDR3 reads CASSYDTYQPQHF. The CDR3 bases are TGTGCCAGCAGCTACGACACCTATCAGCCCCAGCATTTT.